This TCR beta chain was found in a study of blood T cell repertoires in COVID-19. The wider study: There were acute and convalescent COVID-19 samples, and they came from the United States, Italy and Spain.

With regard to this clone: The sample holds other DNA sequences that translate to the same CDR3.

Profiled with immunoSEQ multiplex PCR; TCRdb holds only in-frame clones, not every one. The sample has roughly 60,000 clones, 87% seen once. CDR1 MDHEN and CDR2 SYDVKM come from the germline V gene. The CDR3 extends over 14 amino acids. V was pared by 5 bases and J by 5 bases, with 6 bases of the junction left unmatched. This receptor was identified in a human donor with acute or convalescent COVID-19. The donor label of this sample is uncertain. The chain couples TRBV28 to TRBJ1-1, with 9 positions matching TRBD1. Input material: peripheral blood. CDR3 in DNA: TGTGCCAGCAGTCCTACAGGGGGCGGTACTGAAGCTTTCTTT. This translates into CASSPTGGGTEAFF.